Below, 23 T cell receptor beta chains from the same sample are listed, as sequenced in a study of early T cells in non-severe SARS-CoV-2 infection. Each CDR3 protein gets one entry after TCRdb re-called the 5' RACE reads with MiXCR. The table includes tens of thousands of distinct CDR3 sequences, approximately 5.3% detected once. Source material: whole blood. The receptors were sampled from an adult who was a healthcare worker with PCR-confirmed SARS-CoV-2 infection or an uninfected control (not recorded which).

This clonotype was seen many times. The V gene is TRBV20-1, the J gene TRBJ1-1, with 9 positions matching TRBD1. Germline V lookup: CDR1 DFQATT, CDR2 SNEGSKA (reference sequence). The junction had 8 bases not matched to a gene; V was cut back by 7 bases and J by 5 bases. The CDR3 loop spans 13 amino acids. CDR3 in DNA: TGCAGTGTGGGGACAGGGTGGAGGACTGAAGCTTTCTTT. It encodes CSVGTGWRTEAFF.

In the case of this clonotype: Sequence at one end of the junction differs from germline and may be a read error. The gene calls are TRBV3-1 and TRBJ1-1; D remains ambiguous. This CDR3 spans 14 amino acids. Germline CDR1 reads LGHDT; CDR2 reads YNNKEL (reference sequence). CDR3 DNA sequence: TGTGTCAGCAGCCAAGCGGTTGTGGACACTGAAGCTTTCTTT. It encodes CVSSQAVVDTEAFF.

This clonotype was recorded at least ten times. V usage is TRBV19 and J usage is TRBJ1-4; D not resolved. The CDR3 is 13 amino acids. Per germline, CDR1 LNHDA and CDR2 SQIVND (reference sequence). V shed 6 bases and J shed 5 bases, with 10 bases lying between them. Here the CDR3 DNA reads TGTGCCAGTAGAGCGAACAGAAATGAAAAACTGTTTTTT. Encoded protein: CASRANRNEKLFF. The complete variable domain, with remaining parts taken from reference TRBV19 and TRBJ1-4, reads DGGITQSPKYLFRKEGQNVTLSCEQNLNHDAMYWYRQDPGQGLRLIYYSQIVNDFQKGDIAEGYSVSREKKESFPLTVTSAQKNPTAFYLCASRANRNEKLFFGSGTQLSVL.

This clonotype was counted ten times or more. V is TRBV7-8 and J is TRBJ2-5; D tentatively reads TRBD1 or TRBD2 (5 bases each). The CDR3 contains 15 residues. V shed 4 bases and J shed 6 bases, with 18 bases lying between them. CDR1 SGHVS and CDR2 FQNEAQ come from the germline V gene. The CDR3 loop reads CASSSPGTPSKTQYF. DNA of the CDR3: TGTGCCAGCAGCTCACCCGGGACGCCTTCGAAGACCCAGTACTTC.

The V call is TRBV7-9, the J call TRBJ1-1, with 9 positions matching TRBD1. Per germline, CDR1 SEHNR and CDR2 FQNEAQ (reference sequence). This CDR3 spans 17 amino acids. The J segment lost 4 bases and the V segment lost 4 bases, leaving 13 bases of the junction unmatched. The CDR3 here is CASSSHRPGTGITEAFF. The CDR3 region has the DNA TGTGCCAGCAGCTCACACCGCCCCGGGACAGGGATCACTGAAGCTTTCTTT.

This clonotype has more than one count but fewer than ten. This chain uses TRBV3-1 with TRBJ2-1, with TRBD2 matching 9 bases. The CDR3 has 17 amino acids. Germline loops: CDR1 LGHDT, CDR2 YNNKEL (reference sequence). With V trimmed by 1 base and J by 7 bases, 11 bases remained unmatched. This chain's CDR3 is CASSQGLGGRAWNEQFF. DNA of the CDR3: TGTGCCAGCAGCCAAGGATTGGGCGGGAGGGCCTGGAATGAGCAGTTCTTC.

This clonotype was recorded at least ten times. The rearrangement joins TRBV20-1 to TRBJ2-6, with 12 bases lining up with TRBD1. CDR3 size: 16 residues. V lost 6 bases and J lost 2; bases outside the gene matches: 5. Germline lookup yields CDR1 DFQATT and CDR2 SNEGSKA (reference sequence). CDR3 DNA: TGCAGTGCAGCGGGACAGGGGGCGCCTGGGGCCAACGTCCTGACTTTC. Encoded protein: CSAAGQGAPGANVLTF.

This clonotype appeared a few times. V usage is TRBV12-3 or TRBV12-4 and J usage is TRBJ2-7; 7 bases match TRBD1. The CDR3 covers 13 residues. The J segment lost 3 bases and the V segment lost 5 bases, leaving 4 bases of the junction unmatched. In DNA, the CDR3 is TGTGCCAGCAGTCCCGGACAGGACTACGAGCAGTACTTC. Translating it yields CASSPGQDYEQYF.

This clonotype was recorded a few times. This sequence joins TRBV7-3 and TRBJ2-2, with D possibly called TRBD1 or TRBD2 (6 bases each). This CDR3 spans 14 amino acids. Germline-derived CDR1 and CDR2 are SGHTA and FQGTGA. Trimming cost V 5 bases and J 1 base, with 8 bases left between them. CDR3 DNA sequence: TGTGCCAGCAGCCGGGGGCGGAACACCGGGGAGCTGTTTTTT. Protein: CASSRGRNTGELFF.

This clonotype occurred many times. V and J are TRBV5-1 and TRBJ2-3, with a weak D call TRBD2 (5 bases). Germline CDR1 SGHRS, CDR2 YFSETQ. The CDR3 totals 14 residues. V was shortened by 2 bases and J by 6 bases, with 13 bases between the two germline ends. In DNA form, the CDR3 reads TGCGCCAGCAGCTTTGTGGGAGTGGACGATACGCAGTATTTT. Translated: CASSFVGVDDTQYF.

The table lists this clonotype with many counts. The chain combines TRBV10-3 with TRBJ2-1, with TRBD1 matching over 10 bases. J gave up 5 bases and V 8 bases, and 3 bases lay outside the gene matches. CDR3 length: 13 residues. Germline-derived CDR1 and CDR2 are ENHRY and SYGVKD. The CDR3 here is CAIGTGVDNEQFF. The CDR3 nucleotides are TGTGCCATCGGGACAGGGGTGGACAATGAGCAGTTCTTC.

This clonotype appeared many times. V gene TRBV7-9 combines with J gene TRBJ1-1, with D perhaps matching TRBD1 (6 bases). The germline gives CDR1 SEHNR, CDR2 FQNEAQ (reference sequence). CDR3 size: 15 residues. Trimming removed 6 bases from V and 0 bases from J, with 14 bases in between. The CDR3, as DNA: TGTGCCAGCAGATCACAGGGTGGCATGAACACTGAAGCTTTCTTT. Its protein is CASRSQGGMNTEAFF.

This clonotype appeared a few times. The gene calls are TRBV5-1 and TRBJ2-2; 9 positions agree with TRBD2. The ends lost 2 bases at V and 5 bases at J; junction bases unmatched: 4. CDR3 size: 15 residues. Germline-derived CDR1 and CDR2 are SGHRS and YFSETQ. The CDR3 reads CASSFDTSGTGELFF. In DNA, the CDR3 is TGCGCCAGCAGCTTTGATACTAGCGGGACCGGGGAGCTGTTTTTT.

This clonotype was counted many times. The chain is built from TRBV29-1 and TRBJ2-5, with 7 bases identical to TRBD2. Per the germline V gene, CDR1 is SQVTM and CDR2 is ANQGSEA. This CDR3 comprises 12 residues. V lost 4 bases and J lost 5; bases outside the gene matches: 4. The CDR3: CSVVAGEETQYF. The CDR3 DNA is TGCAGCGTTGTCGCGGGAGAGGAGACCCAGTACTTC. Drawing the rest from reference TRBV29-1 and TRBJ2-5, the complete variable domain is SAVISQKPSRDICQRGTSLTIQCQVDSQVTMMFWYRQQPGQSLTLIATANQGSEATYESGFVIDKFPISRPNLTFSTLTVSNMSPEDSSIYLCSVVAGEETQYFGPGTRLLVL.

The gene calls are TRBV6-1 and TRBJ1-1; 10 nucleotides agree with TRBD1. The CDR3 covers 13 residues. From germline, CDR1 is MNHNS and CDR2 SASEGT. Trimming cost V 7 bases and J 4 bases; bases outside gene matches: 3. CDR3 region: CASKDRGLTEAFF. As DNA, the CDR3 is TGTGCCAGCAAAGACAGGGGGCTCACTGAAGCTTTCTTT.

This clonotype came up many times. The V gene is TRBV12-2, the J gene TRBJ1-1. TRBV12-2 is flagged as a pseudogene. This CDR3 region has 15 residues. The DNA for the CDR3 is TGTGCAAGTCGCTTAGTGGCAAACATGAACACTGAAGCTTTCTTT. Its protein product is CASRLVANMNTEAFF.

This clonotype was seen at least ten times. The genes are TRBV14 and TRBJ2-7; no firm D call. The CDR3 spans 13 residues. Germline V gene lookup returns CDR1 SGHDN and CDR2 FVKESK. V was trimmed by 0 bases and J by 6 bases, leaving 9 bases between them. CDR3 DNA sequence: TGTGCCAGCAGCCAAGATCTATCTGGCGAGCAGTACTTC. Translation gives CASSQDLSGEQYF.

This clonotype was seen repeatedly, ten times or more. The rearrangement links TRBV4-2 to TRBJ2-5; a weak D match, TRBD1 (5 bases). Germline V gives CDR1 LGHNA, CDR2 YNFKEQ. The CDR3 consists of 15 residues. The germline V and J ends were trimmed by 1 base and 5 bases, with 14 bases remaining between them. For the CDR3, the DNA is TGTGCCAGCAGCCAAGGGGCAGGGTCGAAGGAGACCCAGTACTTC. This sequence encodes CASSQGAGSKETQYF.

Ten or more counts support this clonotype. V and J are TRBV7-2 and TRBJ2-7, with TRBD2 identical over 12 bases. The CDR3 spans 15 residues. V shed 1 base, J shed 4 bases, and the junction held 2 bases outside the gene matches. The germline V gene encodes CDR1 SGHTA and CDR2 FQGNSA. The CDR3 nucleotides are TGTGCCAGCAGCTTAGGACTAGCGGGAGCTTACGAGCAGTACTTC. It translates to CASSLGLAGAYEQYF.

The table lists this clonotype with many counts. The chain uses TRBV5-1 and TRBJ2-1; 8 bases align to TRBD1. With V trimmed by 5 bases and J by 10 bases, 5 bases remained unmatched. CDR1 is SGHRS and CDR2 is YFSETQ in the germline V gene. This CDR3 comprises 12 residues. CDR3 region: CASRITGGEQFF. The DNA of the CDR3 is TGCGCCAGCAGGATTACAGGGGGGGAGCAGTTCTTC. The complete variable domain, with remaining parts taken from reference TRBV5-1 and TRBJ2-1, reads KAGVTQTPRYLIKTRGQQVTLSCSPISGHRSVSWYQQTPGQGLQFLFEYFSETQRNKGNFPGRFSGRQFSNSRSEMNVSTLELGDSALYLCASRITGGEQFFGPGTRLTVL.

This clonotype came up a few times. This rearrangement joins TRBV7-9 to TRBJ2-3; D gene unclear. The CDR3 extends over 17 amino acids. Germline assignment: CDR1 SEHNR and CDR2 FQNEAQ (reference sequence). V was cut by 4 bases and J by 0 bases, with 17 bases left in between. The CDR3 sequence: CASSSRIQIRSTDTQYF. As DNA, the CDR3 is TGTGCCAGCAGCTCCCGAATACAGATCCGTAGCACAGATACGCAGTATTTT.

This clonotype was detected ten times or more. J is TRBJ2-7 and V is TRBV29-1; possibly TRBD2 for D (5 bases). From germline, CDR1 is SQVTM and CDR2 ANQGSEA. The length of the CDR3 is 14 residues. In nucleotides, the CDR3 is TGCAGTGCCCGAGGGCAGGCAAGCTCCTACGAGCAGTACTTC. Translated: CSARGQASSYEQYF.

This clonotype was picked up many times. The chain employs TRBV19 and TRBJ2-1; perhaps TRBD2 as D (6 bases). V gave up 5 bases and J gave up 2 bases, with 16 bases separating them. The CDR3 runs 16 residues. Germline CDR1 and CDR2: LNHDA and SQIVND (reference sequence). The CDR3 spells CASSLGRRVPYNEQFF. CDR3 DNA: TGTGCCAGTAGTCTAGGTCGGAGGGTTCCCTACAATGAGCAGTTCTTC.